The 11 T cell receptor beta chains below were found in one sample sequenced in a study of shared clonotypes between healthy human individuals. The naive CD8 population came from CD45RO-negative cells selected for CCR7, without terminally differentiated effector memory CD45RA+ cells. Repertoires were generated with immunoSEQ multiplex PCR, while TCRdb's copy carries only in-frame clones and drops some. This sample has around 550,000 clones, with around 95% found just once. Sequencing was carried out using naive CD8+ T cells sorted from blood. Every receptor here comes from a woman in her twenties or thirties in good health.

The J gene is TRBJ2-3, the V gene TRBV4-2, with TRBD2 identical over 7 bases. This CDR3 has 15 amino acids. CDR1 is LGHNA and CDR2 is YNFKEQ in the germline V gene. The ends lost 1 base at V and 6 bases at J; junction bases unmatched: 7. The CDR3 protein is CASSQGGRARDTQYF. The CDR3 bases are TGTGCCAGCAGCCAAGGGGGGAGGGCGCGTGATACGCAGTATTTT.

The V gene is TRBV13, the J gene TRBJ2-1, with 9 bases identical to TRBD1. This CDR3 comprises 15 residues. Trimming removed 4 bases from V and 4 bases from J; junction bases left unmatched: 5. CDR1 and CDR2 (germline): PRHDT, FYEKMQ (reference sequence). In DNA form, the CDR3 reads TGTGCCAGCAGCTCCCGGGACAGGGCTTACAATGAGCAGTTCTTC. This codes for CASSSRDRAYNEQFF.

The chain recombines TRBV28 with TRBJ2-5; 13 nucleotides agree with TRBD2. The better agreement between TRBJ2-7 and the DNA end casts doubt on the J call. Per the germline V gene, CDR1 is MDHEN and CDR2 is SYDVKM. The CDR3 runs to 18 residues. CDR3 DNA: TGTGCCAGCAGCCTAGGACTAGCGGGAGACTTTAGGTCCTACGAGCAGTACTTC. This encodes CASSLGLAGDFRSYEQYF.

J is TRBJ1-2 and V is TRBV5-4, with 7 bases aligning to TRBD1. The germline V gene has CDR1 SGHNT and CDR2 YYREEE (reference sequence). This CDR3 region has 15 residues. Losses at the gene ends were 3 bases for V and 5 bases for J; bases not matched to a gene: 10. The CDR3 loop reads CASSSRGTAIYGYTF. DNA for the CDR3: TGTGCCAGCAGCTCCCGCGGGACAGCAATTTATGGCTACACCTTC.

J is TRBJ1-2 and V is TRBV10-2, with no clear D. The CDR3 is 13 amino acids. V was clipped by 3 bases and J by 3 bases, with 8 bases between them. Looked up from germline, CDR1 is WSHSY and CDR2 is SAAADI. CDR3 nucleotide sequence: TGCGCCAGCAGTGATGATGGATACTATGGCTACACCTTC. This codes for CASSDDGYYGYTF.

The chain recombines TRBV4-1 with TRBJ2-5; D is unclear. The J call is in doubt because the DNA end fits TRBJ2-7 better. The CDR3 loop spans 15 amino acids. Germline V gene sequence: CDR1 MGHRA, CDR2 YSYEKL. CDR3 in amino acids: CASSQEGRSSYEQYF. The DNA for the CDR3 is TGCGCCAGCAGCCAGGAAGGACGGAGCTCCTACGAGCAGTACTTC.

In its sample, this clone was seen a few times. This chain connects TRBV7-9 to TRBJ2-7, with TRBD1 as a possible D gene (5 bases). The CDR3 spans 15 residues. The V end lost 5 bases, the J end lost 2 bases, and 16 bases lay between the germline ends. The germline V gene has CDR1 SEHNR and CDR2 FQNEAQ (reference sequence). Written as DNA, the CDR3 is TGTGCCAGCAGCGCCCCGGTGGACAAAGCCTACGAGCAGTACTTC. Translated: CASSAPVDKAYEQYF.

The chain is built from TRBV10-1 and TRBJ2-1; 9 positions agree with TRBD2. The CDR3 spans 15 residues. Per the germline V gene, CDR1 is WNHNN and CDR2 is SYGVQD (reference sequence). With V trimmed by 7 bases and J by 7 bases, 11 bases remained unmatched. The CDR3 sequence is CASKGLARTWNEQFF. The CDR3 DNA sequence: TGCGCCAGCAAGGGACTAGCTCGAACGTGGAATGAGCAGTTCTTC.

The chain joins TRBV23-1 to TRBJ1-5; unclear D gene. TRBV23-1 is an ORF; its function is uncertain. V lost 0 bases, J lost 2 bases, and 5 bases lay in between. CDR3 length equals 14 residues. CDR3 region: CASSQSPGNQPQHF. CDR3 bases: TGCGCCAGCAGTCAATCGCCCGGCAATCAGCCCCAGCATTTT.

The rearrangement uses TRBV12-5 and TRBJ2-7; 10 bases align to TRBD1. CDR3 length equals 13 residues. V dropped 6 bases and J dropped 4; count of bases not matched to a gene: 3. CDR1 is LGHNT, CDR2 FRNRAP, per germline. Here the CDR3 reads CASGTGQGYEQYF. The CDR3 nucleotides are TGTGCTAGTGGCACGGGACAGGGGTACGAGCAGTACTTC.

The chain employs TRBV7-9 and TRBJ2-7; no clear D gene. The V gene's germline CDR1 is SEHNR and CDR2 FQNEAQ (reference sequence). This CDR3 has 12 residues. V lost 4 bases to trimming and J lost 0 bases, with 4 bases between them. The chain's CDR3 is CASSSPSYEQYF. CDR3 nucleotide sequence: TGTGCCAGCAGCTCGCCCTCCTACGAGCAGTACTTC.